This TCR beta chain was profiled in a study of blood T cells in healthy people across ages. The authors ran a second PCR of about 6 to 11 cycles using a sample-barcoded 5' primer and a J-beta primer mix. CDR3-containing paired-end reads numbered at least 3 million in each sample. TCRdb reprocessed the 5' RACE reads via MiXCR and lists one record per CDR3 protein. This sample yields about 1.4 million distinct CDR3 sequences, of which approximately 59% are seen a single time; roughly 7% belongs to the top ten. Per the germline V gene, CDR1 is SEHNR and CDR2 is FQNEAQ (reference sequence). This CDR3 has 17 amino acids. V was shortened by 4 bases and J by 2 bases, with 19 bases between the two germline ends.

The clonotype comes from a man aged 18 to 29 in good health. Sequenced input: blood. J is TRBJ2-3 and V is TRBV7-9, with D possibly TRBD1 on 6 matching bases. The CDR3, as DNA: TGTGCCAGCAGCTCAGGAACAGGGCGAAGGGTCACAGATACGCAGTATTTT. Its protein is CASSSGTGRRVTDTQYF. Full variable domain (rest looked up from reference TRBV7-9 and TRBJ2-3): DTGVSQNPRHKITKRGQNVTFRCDPISEHNRLYWYRQTLGQGPEFLTYFQNEAQLEKSRLLSDRFSAERPKGSFSTLEIQRTEQGDSAMYLCASSSGTGRRVTDTQYFGPGTRLTVL.